The sequence of this T cell receptor beta chain was determined in a study of T cell changes during pregnancy in multiple sclerosis. CDR1 is MNHEY, CDR2 SVGAGI, per germline. V shed 6 bases and J 6 bases; nucleotides not matched to a gene: 3. The CDR3 extends over 13 amino acids. Clones were read by immunoSEQ multiplex PCR, and TCRdb kept only the in-frame ones, dropping some. The sample yields over 85,000 clones, 91% seen once. This TCR was recovered from a female donor in good health, enrolled as a control in a pregnancy study. This chain links TRBV6-5 with TRBJ1-5, with 9 bases lining up with TRBD1. Sequenced material: peripheral blood, taken after pregnancy. CDR3 nucleotide sequence: TGTGCCAGCAGGGGACAGGGAGGTCAGCCCCAGCATTTT. Translating it yields CASRGQGGQPQHF.